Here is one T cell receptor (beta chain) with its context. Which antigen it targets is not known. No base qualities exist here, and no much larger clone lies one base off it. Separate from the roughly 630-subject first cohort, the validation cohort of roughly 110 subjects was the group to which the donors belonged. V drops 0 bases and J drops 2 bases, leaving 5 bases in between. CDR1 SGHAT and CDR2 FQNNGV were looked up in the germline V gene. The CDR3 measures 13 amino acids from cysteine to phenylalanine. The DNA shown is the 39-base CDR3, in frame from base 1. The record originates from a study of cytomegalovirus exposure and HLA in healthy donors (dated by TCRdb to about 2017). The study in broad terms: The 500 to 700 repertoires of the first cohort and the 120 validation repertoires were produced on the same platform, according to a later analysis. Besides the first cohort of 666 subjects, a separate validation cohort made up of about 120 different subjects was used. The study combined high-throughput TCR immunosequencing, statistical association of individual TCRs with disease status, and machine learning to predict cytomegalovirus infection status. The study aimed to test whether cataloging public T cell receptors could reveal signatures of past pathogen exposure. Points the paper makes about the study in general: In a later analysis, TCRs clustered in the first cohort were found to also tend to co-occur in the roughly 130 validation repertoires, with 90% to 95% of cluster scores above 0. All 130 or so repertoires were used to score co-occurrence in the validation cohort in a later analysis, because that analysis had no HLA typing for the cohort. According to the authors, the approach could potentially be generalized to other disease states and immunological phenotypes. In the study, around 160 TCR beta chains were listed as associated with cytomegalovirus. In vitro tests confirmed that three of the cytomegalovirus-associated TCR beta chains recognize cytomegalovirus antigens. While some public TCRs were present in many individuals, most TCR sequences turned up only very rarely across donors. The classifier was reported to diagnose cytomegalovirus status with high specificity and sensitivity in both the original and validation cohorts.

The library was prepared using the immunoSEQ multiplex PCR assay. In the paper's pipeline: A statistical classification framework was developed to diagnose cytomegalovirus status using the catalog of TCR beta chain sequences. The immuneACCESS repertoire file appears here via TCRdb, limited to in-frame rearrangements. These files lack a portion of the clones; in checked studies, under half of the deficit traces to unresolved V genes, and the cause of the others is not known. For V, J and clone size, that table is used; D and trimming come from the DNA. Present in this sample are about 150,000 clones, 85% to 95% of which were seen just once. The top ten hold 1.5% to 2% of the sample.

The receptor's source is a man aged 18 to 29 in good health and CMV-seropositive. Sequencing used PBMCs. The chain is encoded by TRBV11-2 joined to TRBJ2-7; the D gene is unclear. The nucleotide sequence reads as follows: TGTGCCAGCAGCTTAGAAACAGCCTACGAGCAGTACTTC. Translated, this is CASSLETAYEQYF. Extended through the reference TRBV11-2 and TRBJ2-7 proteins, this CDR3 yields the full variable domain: EAGVAQSPRYKIIEKRQSVAFWCNPISGHATLYWYQQILGQGPKLLIQFQNNGVVDDSQLPKDRFSAERLKGVDSTLKIQPAKLEDSAVYLCASSLETAYEQYFGPGTRLTVT.